This T cell receptor beta chain was profiled in a study of blood T cell repertoires in COVID-19. The data were produced by immunoSEQ multiplex PCR, yet TCRdb's version contains in-frame clones alone and is incomplete. Of approximately 300,000 clones in the sample, around 89% were seen once. Germline CDR1 is MGHRA and CDR2 is YSYEKL. V was cut by 4 bases and J by 5 bases, with 12 bases left in between. The CDR3 is made up of 13 amino acids. This clone was recorded only once. The specimen was peripheral blood. The TCR originated in a man in his thirties or forties with acute or convalescent COVID-19. V and J are TRBV4-1 and TRBJ2-7; D possibly corresponds to TRBD2 (5 bases). The CDR3 coding sequence is TGCGCCAGCAGCCGGCCTGGGAGAGACGAGCAGTACTTC. Translating it yields CASSRPGRDEQYF.